This TCR beta chain was sequenced in a study of B cell selection in AIRE deficiency. As regards this clone: Antigen: not known.

Study results and limitations: Only 9.3% of roughly 3,700 shared Treg sequences were patient-specific; 31.6% healthy-specific.

Regulatory T cells were sorted as CD4+CD25hiCD127low/negative cells. The table came from immunoSEQ multiplex PCR; TCRdb's copy has only in-frame clones and leaves some out. The repertoire consists of tens of thousands of clones, with roughly 91% occurring once and the leading ten covering roughly 1.4%. The V gene's germline CDR1 is SQVTM and CDR2 ANQGSEA. The CDR3 length is 14 residues. Trimming took 7 bases from V and 3 from J, leaving 18 bases between them. The TCR was taken from a human donor in good health. Sequencing was performed on CD4+CD25+ Tregs sorted from PBMCs. The V call is TRBV29-1, the J call TRBJ1-1; maybe TRBD1 (6 bases). CDR3: CSGKRGLGDTEAFF. As DNA, the CDR3 is TGCAGCGGAAAACGGGGGCTTGGGGACACTGAAGCTTTCTTT.